Listed here are 18 T cell receptor beta chains from one sample, sequenced in a study of somatic mutations in cytotoxic T cells in rheumatoid arthritis. Generated by immunoSEQ multiplex PCR, the TCRdb table keeps only in-frame clones and is missing some. The sample lists about 18,000 clones; 70% to 85% were seen once. What was sequenced was CD8+ T cells sorted from blood. All receptors come from an adult with rheumatoid arthritis.

This chain joins TRBV2 and TRBJ2-7; 14 bases align to TRBD2. This CDR3 comprises 18 residues. The germline gives CDR1 SNHLY, CDR2 FYNNEI. J gave up 3 bases and V 6 bases, and 13 bases lay outside the gene matches. The chain's CDR3 is CASSYDFTGTSGSYEQYF. For the CDR3, the DNA is TGTGCCAGCAGCTATGATTTTACCGGGACTAGCGGGAGCTACGAGCAGTACTTC.

The chain combines TRBV7-9 with TRBJ2-2, with D hard to call. Germline V lookup: CDR1 SEHNR, CDR2 FQNEAQ (reference sequence). The length of the CDR3 is 11 residues. Trimming left V 8 bases short and J 3 bases short, with 4 bases between. The chain's CDR3 is CASGDTGELFF. CDR3 bases: TGTGCCAGCGGAGACACCGGGGAGCTGTTTTTT.

This rearrangement joins TRBV11-1 to TRBJ1-1; a possible D gene is TRBD1 (5 bases). The V gene lost 5 bases and the J gene lost 6 bases, with 13 bases spanning the gap. The CDR3 is made up of 13 amino acids. CDR1 SGHAT and CDR2 FQDESV come from the germline V gene (reference sequence). CDR3: CASSLLGVSEAFF. The CDR3 DNA sequence: TGTGCCAGCAGCCTATTGGGGGTCTCTGAAGCTTTCTTT.

The chain couples TRBV11-3 to TRBJ2-1, with TRBD2 identical over 10 bases. The CDR3 contains 15 residues. V dropped 5 bases and J dropped 6; count of bases not matched to a gene: 7. Germline CDR1 and CDR2: SGHNT and YENEEA. In DNA, the CDR3 is TGTGCCAGCAGCGCAACTAGCGGGATCGTCAATGAGCAGTTCTTC. This codes for CASSATSGIVNEQFF.

This chain uses TRBV30 with TRBJ2-1; D is undetermined. Trimming took 4 bases from V and 1 from J, leaving 14 bases between them. The CDR3 spans 15 residues. Looked up from germline, CDR1 is GTSNPN and CDR2 is SVGIG (reference sequence). The CDR3 spells CAWKPSGRSYNEQFF. The CDR3, as DNA: TGTGCCTGGAAACCTTCAGGTCGGTCCTACAATGAGCAGTTCTTC.

The chain is built from TRBV5-1 and TRBJ2-2; D is possibly TRBD1 (6 bases). Germline CDR1 reads SGHRS; CDR2 reads YFSETQ. The CDR3 sequence is 14 residues long. V was shortened by 3 bases and J by 1 base, with 7 bases between the two germline ends. The CDR3 reads CASSSTGNTGELFF. In nucleotides, the CDR3 is TGCGCCAGCAGCTCGACAGGGAACACCGGGGAGCTGTTTTTT. Drawing the rest from reference TRBV5-1 and TRBJ2-2, the complete variable domain is KAGVTQTPRYLIKTRGQQVTLSCSPISGHRSVSWYQQTPGQGLQFLFEYFSETQRNKGNFPGRFSGRQFSNSRSEMNVSTLELGDSALYLCASSSTGNTGELFFGEGSRLTVL.

The chain links TRBV5-4 to TRBJ2-1; TRBD2 aligns across 10 bases. This CDR3 contains 15 residues. Trimming cost V 4 bases and J 8 bases; bases outside gene matches: 9. The germline V gene has CDR1 SGHNT and CDR2 YYREEE (reference sequence). Here the CDR3 reads CASSRASGSGDEQFF. In DNA form, the CDR3 reads TGTGCCAGCAGCCGGGCTAGCGGGAGCGGCGATGAGCAGTTCTTC. Supplemented by reference TRBV5-4 and TRBJ2-1, the full variable domain reads ETGVTQSPTHLIKTRGQQVTLRCSSQSGHNTVSWYQQALGQGPQFIFQYYREEENGRGNFPPRFSGLQFPNYSSELNVNALELDDSALYLCASSRASGSGDEQFFGPGTRLTVL.

V usage is TRBV19 and J usage is TRBJ1-5; TRBD1 aligns across 7 bases. This CDR3 comprises 13 residues. V lost 7 bases, J lost 3 bases, and 3 bases stayed unmatched. Germline V gene lookup returns CDR1 LNHDA and CDR2 SQIVND (reference sequence). CDR3 nucleotide sequence: TGTGCCAGTACCGGGACAGTCAATCAGCCCCAGCATTTT. It translates to CASTGTVNQPQHF.

This chain joins TRBV6-1 and TRBJ1-2; 9 positions agree with TRBD1. Germline V lookup: CDR1 MNHNS, CDR2 SASEGT. Trimming at V came to 3 bases and at J to 6 bases, leaving 8 bases not matched to a gene. The CDR3 loop spans 15 amino acids. DNA for the CDR3: TGTGCCAGCAGTGACTGGGACAGGGCATTTGATGGCTACACCTTC. It yields the protein CASSDWDRAFDGYTF.

The chain recombines TRBV7-9 with TRBJ2-5; no firm D call. Germline CDR1 is SEHNR and CDR2 is FQNEAQ (reference sequence). Trimming left V 3 bases short and J 0 bases short, with 5 bases between. CDR3 length: 13 residues. The chain's CDR3 is CASSFHNQETQYF. CDR3 in DNA: TGTGCCAGCAGCTTTCACAACCAAGAGACCCAGTACTTC.

This clone appeared a single time. The V call is TRBV6-5, the J call TRBJ1-5; D might be TRBD1 (6 bases). The CDR3 sequence is 14 residues long. V gave up 8 bases and J gave up 4 bases, with 15 bases separating them. Germline V gene sequence: CDR1 MNHEY, CDR2 SVGAGI. In DNA form, the CDR3 reads TGTGCCAGCGGACGAGGTCAGGGGAATCAGCCCCAGCATTTT. Amino acid sequence: CASGRGQGNQPQHF.

The chain joins TRBV7-2 to TRBJ1-4, with TRBD1 identical over 7 bases. The V gene's germline CDR1 is SGHTA and CDR2 FQGNSA. With 0 bases clipped from V and 8 bases from J, the junction kept 9 bases outside the gene matches. The CDR3 is made up of 16 amino acids. The CDR3 protein is CASSLAGAGGMEKLFF. As DNA, the CDR3 is TGTGCCAGCAGCTTAGCGGGGGCAGGGGGAATGGAAAAACTGTTTTTT.

The chain uses TRBV28 and TRBJ1-6, with D maybe TRBD1 (6 bases). V was trimmed by 7 bases and J by 5 bases, leaving 15 bases between them. The CDR3 is 15 amino acids. Germline V gene lookup returns CDR1 MDHEN and CDR2 SYDVKM. The CDR3 is CASTYREVDNSPLHF. The CDR3 DNA follows: TGTGCCAGCACGTACAGGGAGGTCGATAATTCACCCCTCCACTTT.

CDR3 sequence (DNA): TGTGCCAGCAGTGAACACCCCTCGGACTATGGCTACACCTTC. It codes for CASSEHPSDYGYTF. The chain recombines TRBV6-1 with TRBJ1-2, with D hard to call. This CDR3 is 14 amino acids long. Looked up from germline, CDR1 is MNHNS and CDR2 is SASEGT. Trimming pared 2 bases from V and 3 bases from J, leaving 10 bases between.

V is TRBV10-2 and J is TRBJ2-1; 14 positions match TRBD2. V gave up 10 bases and J gave up 2 bases; unmatched junction bases: 10. CDR3 length: 17 residues. From germline, CDR1 is WSHSY and CDR2 SAAADI. CDR3 residues: CAIPGLAGAQPYNEQFF. The CDR3, as DNA: TGCGCCATCCCGGGACTAGCGGGAGCCCAGCCCTACAATGAGCAGTTCTTC.

The V gene is TRBV30, the J gene TRBJ2-7, with TRBD1 matching 7 bases. The V gene end was trimmed by 8 bases and the J gene end by 0 bases; junction bases not matched to a gene: 10. CDR3 size: 14 residues. Germline V CDR1 and CDR2: GTSNPN, SVGIG (reference sequence). CDR3 DNA sequence: TGTGCCCGCTCCCCCGGGACAGCCTCCTACGAGCAGTACTTC. Translation: CARSPGTASYEQYF. The full variable domain, completed using reference TRBV30 and TRBJ2-7, is SQTIHQWPATLVQPVGSPLSLECTVEGTSNPNLYWYRQAAGRGLQLLFYSVGIGQISSEVPQNLSASRPQDRQFILSSKKLLLSDSGFYLCARSPGTASYEQYFGPGTRLTVT.

V is TRBV4-1 and J is TRBJ1-1; D not resolved. The V gene's germline CDR1 is MGHRA and CDR2 YSYEKL. Between the trimmed V and J ends, which lost 3 bases and 1 base, there was a span of 9 bases. The CDR3 spans 14 residues. CDR3 coding DNA: TGCGCCAGCAGCCAGGTAGGCAGGAACACTGAAGCTTTCTTT. This gives the protein CASSQVGRNTEAFF.

This chain joins TRBV7-6 and TRBJ2-7, with D possibly TRBD1 on 5 matching bases. Trimming removed 4 bases at V and 6 bases at J, with 13 bases between. This CDR3 is built from 13 residues. CDR1 and CDR2 (germline): SGHVS, FNYEAQ. The CDR3 loop is CASSYTSGIEQYF. DNA of the CDR3: TGTGCCAGCAGCTACACTTCAGGGATCGAGCAGTACTTC.